This TCR beta chain came from a study of blood T cell repertoires in COVID-19. On the study more broadly: Sites in the United States, Italy and Spain provided acute and convalescent COVID-19 samples. In each case, the material was cDNA or gDNA derived from T cells, B-cell-depleted T cells, or PBMCs.

Seattle cases were enrolled at active infection and followed longitudinally. This CDR3 spans 14 amino acids. V lost 6 bases, J lost 1 base, and 6 bases stayed unmatched. Germline CDR1 and CDR2: SNHLY and FYNNEI. Authors' data handling: Amplification with reference gene primers provided the estimates of nucleated cell counts. Measured with immunoSEQ multiplex PCR; TCRdb has only the in-frame clones, and not every one. The V and J calls and the clone size are those of that table, but D and trimming were determined from the DNA. The data show more than 300,000 clones, 70% to 90% seen once. The V call is TRBV2, the J call TRBJ2-7, with 7 bases fitting TRBD1. The sample consisted of peripheral blood. This TCR was recovered from a woman in her twenties or thirties with COVID-19, enrolled during active disease. CDR3: CASRMDRYSYEQYF. For the CDR3, the DNA is TGTGCCAGCAGGATGGACAGGTATTCCTACGAGCAGTACTTC.